Described below is a single T cell receptor beta chain sequence and its context. There are 15 residues in the CDR3. The V end lost 1 base, the J end lost 4 bases, and 13 bases lay between the germline ends. Germline V CDR1 and CDR2: SEHNR, FQNEAQ (reference sequence). This record comes from a study of radiotherapy plus CTLA-4 blockade in lung cancer. Clones were read by immunoSEQ multiplex PCR, and TCRdb kept only the in-frame ones, dropping some. In the table there are roughly 62,000 clones, around 77% of which are singletons. The sequencing here drew on peripheral blood, taken from a patient treated with radiotherapy plus ipilimumab. The sequence was collected from a human donor with non-small cell lung cancer who had a complete response to radiotherapy plus ipilimumab. The gene calls are TRBV7-9 and TRBJ1-1; possible D gene TRBD1, 5 bases. CDR3 coding DNA: TGTGCCAGCAGCTTAGAACGGGGCCTGGGCACTGAAGCTTTCTTT. Residues: CASSLERGLGTEAFF.